One T cell receptor beta chain is described in this entry. Antigen specificity is unknown. The record originates from a study of tumor-infiltrating lymphocytes in localized non-small cell lung cancer. Whole-study findings and limits: Only some patients had TCR sequencing, depending on available tissue. Recurrence-free survival showed no association with tumor T-cell fraction.

The method was immunoSEQ multiplex PCR; TCRdb's version includes in-frame clones alone and lacks a portion of them. The sample consists of roughly 24,000 clones, roughly three fifths of them appearing once. The TCR originated in a human donor with non-small cell lung cancer. Sequencing was performed on lung tumor tissue.

The CDR3 DNA reads TGTGCCAGCAGCCAAGATATCGGACGGGGAGATACGCAGTATTTT. Its protein is CASSQDIGRGDTQYF. The chain links TRBV14 to TRBJ2-3, with D maybe TRBD2 (5 bases). The CDR3 has 15 amino acids. The ends were cut back, 0 bases at V and 5 bases at J, with 12 bases in the middle. Germline CDR1 SGHDN, CDR2 FVKESK.